A single sample is the source of the 4 T cell receptor beta chains below, sequenced in a study of blood T cell repertoires in COVID-19. Clones were read by immunoSEQ multiplex PCR, and TCRdb kept only the in-frame ones, dropping some. The sample carries about 200,000 clones, more than 75% recorded once. The sample comprised peripheral blood. These receptors were taken from a woman older than 75 with acute or convalescent COVID-19.

In its sample, this clone was seen a few times. The gene calls are TRBV27 and TRBJ2-5; 8 bases line up with TRBD1. V gave up 5 bases and J gave up 5 bases; unmatched junction bases: 13. This CDR3 has 16 residues. Germline V gives CDR1 MNHEY, CDR2 SMNVEV (reference sequence). The CDR3 protein is CASSPYRDRTGETQYF. The CDR3, as DNA: TGTGCCAGCAGTCCCTACCGGGACAGGACAGGGGAGACCCAGTACTTC.

This chain links TRBV6-6 with TRBJ2-3; TRBD1 might be the D (6 bases). V was pared by 6 bases and J by 4 bases, with 14 bases between. CDR3 length: 14 amino acids. Germline V CDR1 and CDR2: MNHNY, SVGAGI (reference sequence). CDR3 amino acids: CASRFIRGSDTQYF. The CDR3 DNA follows: TGTGCCAGCAGGTTTATCAGGGGATCAGATACGCAGTATTTT.

V is TRBV28 and J is TRBJ1-2, with TRBD1 as a possible D gene (5 bases). Trimming cost V 6 bases and J 5 bases, with 13 bases left between them. The CDR3 is 13 residues long. CDR1 is MDHEN, CDR2 SYDVKM, per germline. The CDR3 loop reads CASSGEGKYGYTF. In DNA form, the CDR3 reads TGTGCCAGCAGCGGGGAGGGGAAATATGGCTACACCTTC.

The chain has TRBV10-3 and TRBJ1-3; D is uncertain. In germline, CDR1 is ENHRY, CDR2 SYGVKD. The V end lost 11 bases, the J end lost 1 base, and 9 bases lay between the germline ends. The CDR3 extends over 12 amino acids. This chain's CDR3 is CASGGSGNTIYF. Here the CDR3 DNA reads TGTGCCTCCGGAGGGTCTGGAAACACCATATATTTT.